These T cell receptor beta chains were read from a single sample in a study of blood T cell repertoires in COVID-19. TCRdb's table, derived via immunoSEQ multiplex PCR, lists solely in-frame clones and lacks some. The top ten clones hold roughly 3.9% of a sample with approximately 94,000 clones, around nine tenths of them seen once. Sequencing was done on a sample of peripheral blood. The receptors derive from a woman aged 45-59 years in a cohort sampled during active COVID-19. Both conserved end residues are part of each CDR3. The D gene is left open where the match is weak. For some rows the clone size is stated as once, few or many, or as a class when expanded; others skip it.

J | size | D | V | DNA | CDR3
TRBJ1-4 | few | TRBD1 | TRBV7-2 | TGTGCCAGCAGCTTGTGGCAGGGGGGTGAAAAACTGTTTTTT | CASSLWQGGEKLFF
TRBJ1-1 | . | . | TRBV18 | TGTGCCAGCTCGCCGACGTCCCGGGACTTCCTGGAAGCTTTCTTT | CASSPTSRDFLEAFF
TRBJ2-7 | . | . | TRBV5-5 | TGTGCCAGCAGCTCCAAAAGGGGAGGTACGGGGAACTACGAGCAGTACTTC | CASSSKRGGTGNYEQYF
TRBJ1-1 | . | . | TRBV7-9 | TGTGCCAGCAGCTGGGCGTCGCGGGTCACTGAAGCTTTCTTT | CASSWASRVTEAFF
TRBJ1-3 | . | . | TRBV20-1 | TGCAGTGCTAGTAGCCTTCTCGGAAACACCATATATTTT | CSASSLLGNTIYF
TRBJ2-5 | . | . | TRBV7-2 | TGTGCCAGCAGCGCCCACTACGAACCTCAAGAGACCCAGTACTTC | CASSAHYEPQETQYF
TRBJ2-1 | . | . | TRBV5-8 | TGTGCCAGCAGCTTGTACGGGACTCCATACAATGAGCAGTTCTTC | CASSLYGTPYNEQFF
TRBJ2-2 | . | . | TRBV6-5 | TGTGCCACCCTAGGGGGGGGGCTGAACACCGGGGAGCTGTTTTTT | CATLGGGLNTGELFF
TRBJ2-7 | . | . | TRBV4-2 | TGTGCCAGCAGCTCGACACCCTACGAGCAGTACTTC | CASSSTPYEQYF
TRBJ2-3 | . | TRBD2 | TRBV11-3 | TGTGCCAGCAGCTCGGGACTAGCGGGAGGACTTAGCACAGATACGCAGTATTTT | CASSSGLAGGLSTDTQYF
TRBJ1-1 | . | TRBD1 | TRBV6-2/TRBV6-3 | TGTGCCAGCAGTTACCCCTCTAGACAGGGCCTAATTGAAGCTTTCTTT | CASSYPSRQGLIEAFF
TRBJ2-2 | . | TRBD2 | TRBV5-1 | TGCGCCAGCAGCCAGACTAGCGGGGACCACACCGGGGAGCTGTTTTTT | CASSQTSGDHTGELFF
TRBJ2-3 | . | . | TRBV18 | TGTGCCAGCTCACCGCCGGGACTCTCTACAGATACGCAGTATTTT | CASSPPGLSTDTQYF
TRBJ1-5 | . | . | TRBV5-4 | TGTGCCAGCAGCTTCGGGGGGAATAAGGATCAGCCCCAGCATTTT | CASSFGGNKDQPQHF
TRBJ2-3 | . | . | TRBV19 | TGTGCCAGTAGTATCATACCTAGCGGCACAGATACGCAGTATTTT | CASSIIPSGTDTQYF
TRBJ2-7 | . | . | TRBV5-6 | TGTGCCAGCAGCTCCCGTACCCCGACAGGACTGAGCCAGTACTTC | CASSSRTPTGLSQYF
TRBJ1-2 | . | TRBD1 | TRBV19 | TGTGCCAGTAGCACCACCCTTACAGGGGGCTCTAACTATGGCTACACCTTC | CASSTTLTGGSNYGYTF
TRBJ2-5 | . | . | TRBV6-2/TRBV6-3 | TGTGCCAGCAGTTACCGCACCAGGGTCCAAGAGACCCAGTACTTC | CASSYRTRVQETQYF
TRBJ2-3 | . | . | TRBV19 | TGTGCCAGTAGTCACGGGGGACCCCGCACAGATACGCAGTATTTT | CASSHGGPRTDTQYF
TRBJ2-7 | . | TRBD1 | TRBV7-9 | TGTGCCGAAGTAAGGCAGGGGGCGCAGGGCGAGCAGTACTTC | CAEVRQGAQGEQYF
TRBJ2-5 | . | TRBD1 | TRBV19 | TGTGCGAGTAGTACCGGGGACAGGCAAGAGACCCAGTACTTC | CASSTGDRQETQYF
TRBJ2-7 | . | . | TRBV19 | TGTGCCAGTAGTTCACAGGGTTCTACCTACGAGCAGTACTTC | CASSSQGSTYEQYF